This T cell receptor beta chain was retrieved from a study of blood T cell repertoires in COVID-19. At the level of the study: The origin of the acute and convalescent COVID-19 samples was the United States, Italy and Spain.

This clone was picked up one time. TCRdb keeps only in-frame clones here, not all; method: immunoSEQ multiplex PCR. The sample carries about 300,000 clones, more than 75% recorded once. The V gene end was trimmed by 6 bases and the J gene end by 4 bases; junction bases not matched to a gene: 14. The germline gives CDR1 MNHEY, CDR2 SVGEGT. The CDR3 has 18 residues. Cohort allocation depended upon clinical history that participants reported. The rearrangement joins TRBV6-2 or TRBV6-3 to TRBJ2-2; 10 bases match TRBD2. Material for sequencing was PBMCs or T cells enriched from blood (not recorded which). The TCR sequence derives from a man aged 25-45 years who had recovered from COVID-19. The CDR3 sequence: CASSRRMITSGTTGELFF. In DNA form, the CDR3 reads TGTGCCAGCAGCCGCCGCATGATAACTAGCGGGACCACCGGGGAGCTGTTTTTT.